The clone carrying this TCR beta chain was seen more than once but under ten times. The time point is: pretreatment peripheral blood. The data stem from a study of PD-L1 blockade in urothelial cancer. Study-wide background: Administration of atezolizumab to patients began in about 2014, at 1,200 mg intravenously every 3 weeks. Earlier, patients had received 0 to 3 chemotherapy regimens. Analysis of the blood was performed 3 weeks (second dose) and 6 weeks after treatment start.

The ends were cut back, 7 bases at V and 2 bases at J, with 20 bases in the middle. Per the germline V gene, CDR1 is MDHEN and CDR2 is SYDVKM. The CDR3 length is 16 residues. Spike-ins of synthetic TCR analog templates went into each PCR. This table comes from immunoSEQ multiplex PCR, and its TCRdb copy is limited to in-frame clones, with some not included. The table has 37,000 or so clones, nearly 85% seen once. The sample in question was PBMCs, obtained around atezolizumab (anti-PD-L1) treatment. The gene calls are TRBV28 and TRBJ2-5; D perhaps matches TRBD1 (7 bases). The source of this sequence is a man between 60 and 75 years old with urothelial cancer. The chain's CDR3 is CASTPRRGRGQETQYF. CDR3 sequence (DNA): TGTGCCAGCACCCCCAGGAGGGGGCGCGGACAAGAGACCCAGTACTTC.